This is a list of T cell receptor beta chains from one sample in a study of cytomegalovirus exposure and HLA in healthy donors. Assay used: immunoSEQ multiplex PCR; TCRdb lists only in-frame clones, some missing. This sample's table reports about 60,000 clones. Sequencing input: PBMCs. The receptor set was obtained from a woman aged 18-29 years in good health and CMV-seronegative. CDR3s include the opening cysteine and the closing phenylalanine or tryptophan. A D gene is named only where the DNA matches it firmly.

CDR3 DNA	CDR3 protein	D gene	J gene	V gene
TGTGCCAGAACGGACAGGGCGGGCGAAAACATTCAGTACTTC	CARTDRAGENIQYF	TRBD1	TRBJ2-4	TRBV5-3
TGTGCCAGCAGCCACTTTACAGGGGACGATGAGCAGTTCTTC	CASSHFTGDDEQFF	TRBD1	TRBJ2-1	TRBV4-2
TGTGCCAGCAGCTCCCTTACTAGCGGGGGACGCACAGATACGCAGTATTTT	CASSSLTSGGRTDTQYF	TRBD2	TRBJ2-3	TRBV28
TGTGCCAGCAGCGTAGGACAGGGGCCCTACGAGCAGTACTTC	CASSVGQGPYEQYF	TRBD1	TRBJ2-7	TRBV9
TGCGCCAGCAGCACGTTCGGGGTCCCCACAGATACGCAGTATTTT	CASSTFGVPTDTQYF	NA	TRBJ2-3	TRBV5-1
TGTGCCAGCAGTTCGGCTCTGAGCAGAGGGATCTCCTACGAGCAGTACTTC	CASSSALSRGISYEQYF	NA	TRBJ2-7	TRBV27
TGTGCCTGGAGTGTCCAGGACTCTGGAAACACCATATATTTT	CAWSVQDSGNTIYF	NA	TRBJ1-3	TRBV30
TGTGCCAGCAGCGCCAGCGGGAGGGTAGTCTATGAGCAGTTCTTC	CASSASGRVVYEQFF	TRBD2	TRBJ2-1	TRBV9
TGTGCCAGCAGTTACACCCCTACTTCACCCCTCCACTTT	CASSYTPTSPLHF	NA	TRBJ1-6	TRBV6-5
TGCAGCGTTGGGCAGGGGGACGGGGCCAACGTCCTGACTTTC	CSVGQGDGANVLTF	TRBD1	TRBJ2-6	TRBV29-1
TGCAGCGTTCTTCGGGGCTATGGCTACACCTTC	CSVLRGYGYTF	NA	TRBJ1-2	TRBV29-1
TGCGCCAGCGGGGGACTGGGAGGGATCCAAGAGACCCAGTACTTC	CASGGLGGIQETQYF	TRBD2	TRBJ2-5	TRBV5-1
TGTGCCGACGGGACAGCTTATGGCTACACCTTC	CADGTAYGYTF	TRBD1	TRBJ1-2	TRBV6-1
TGTGCCAGCAGCTTCCCCGCTGGACAAGAAGCTTTCTTT	CASSFPAGQEAFF	NA	TRBJ1-1	TRBV7-8
TGTGCCACCAGCAGGACCGGGACTAGCGGAGACAATGAGCAGTTCTTC	CATSRTGTSGDNEQFF	TRBD2	TRBJ2-1	TRBV15
TGTGCCAGCAGTAGTCAGGCGCTGGATGGCTACACCTTC	CASSSQALDGYTF	NA	TRBJ1-2	TRBV6-5
TGTGCCAGCAGCCCCATTGTGAACAGGGTAAACACTGAAGCTTTCTTT	CASSPIVNRVNTEAFF	NA	TRBJ1-1	TRBV14
TGTGCCAGCACCAGGACAGGGGTGGATGGAAACACCATATATTTT	CASTRTGVDGNTIYF	TRBD1	TRBJ1-3	TRBV28
TGTGCCAGCAGTTCTCTGGGTAGCGGCAGTTCCTACGAGCAGTACTTC	CASSSLGSGSSYEQYF	NA	TRBJ2-7	TRBV28
TGTGCCAGCAGCGTAGGCCAGGGCACCTACGAGCAGTACTTC	CASSVGQGTYEQYF	NA	TRBJ2-7	TRBV9
TGTGCCAGCAGCTTTTTGTCTAGCAGCTACGAGCAGTACTTC	CASSFLSSSYEQYF	NA	TRBJ2-7	TRBV5-6
TGTGCCAGCAGTTACTGGACTAGTGTTGAAGATACGCAGTATTTT	CASSYWTSVEDTQYF	TRBD2	TRBJ2-3	TRBV6-6
TGTGCCACCAGCAGCGAATGGGGACTGGCTGAAGCTTTCTTT	CATSSEWGLAEAFF	NA	TRBJ1-1	TRBV15
TGTGCCAGCAGCCACGGGGAGGGCACCGGGGAGCTGTTTTTT	CASSHGEGTGELFF	TRBD2	TRBJ2-2	TRBV27
TGCGCCAGCAGCGCCAGGACTCCACACTACGAGCAGTACTTC	CASSARTPHYEQYF	NA	TRBJ2-7	TRBV5-1
TGTGCCAGCAGTGGAGGGGGCCCCTCTGGGGCCAACGTCCTGACTTTC	CASSGGGPSGANVLTF	TRBD1	TRBJ2-6	TRBV6-1
TGTGCCAGCAGCCCGGGACAGGGGTCCTATGGCTACACCTTC	CASSPGQGSYGYTF	TRBD1	TRBJ1-2	TRBV5-6
TGCGCCAGCAGCCCCCGGACAGGCCCCAATCAGCCCCAGCATTTT	CASSPRTGPNQPQHF	TRBD1	TRBJ1-5	TRBV5-1
TGTGCCAGCGCCACAGGGTACGGCTACACCTTC	CASATGYGYTF	NA	TRBJ1-2	TRBV6-5
TGTGCCAGCAGTGCCTCCGGCGGGGGCCCCTATGGCTACACCTTC	CASSASGGGPYGYTF	NA	TRBJ1-2	TRBV25-1
TGTGCCAGCAGTGAAGCACCCCCGGGACAGGGCTTCGCCTACGAGCAGTACTTC	CASSEAPPGQGFAYEQYF	TRBD1	TRBJ2-7	TRBV6-1
TGTGCCAGCAGCTTGGGCGACAATGAGCAGTTCTTC	CASSLGDNEQFF	NA	TRBJ2-1	TRBV5-6
TGTGCCAGCTCTCCTCAACAGAACACTGAAGCTTTCTTT	CASSPQQNTEAFF	NA	TRBJ1-1	TRBV18
TGCGCCAGCAGCGTGGGCGGGGGGGCGAGCACAGATACGCAGTATTTT	CASSVGGGASTDTQYF	TRBD2	TRBJ2-3	TRBV5-1
TGTGCCAGCAGCTTAGTTTCAGTCGGGGAGCTGTTTTTT	CASSLVSVGELFF	NA	TRBJ2-2	TRBV7-3
TGTGCCAGCAGTGGGGAGGGAAGGTACACTGAAGCTTTCTTT	CASSGEGRYTEAFF	NA	TRBJ1-1	TRBV2
TGTGCCAGCAGCCGGACTAGCGGTTCCTACGAGCAGTACTTC	CASSRTSGSYEQYF	TRBD2	TRBJ2-7	TRBV28
TGTGCCAGCAGCTTAGAGGGACAGGACTTTGTCCAGTTCTTC	CASSLEGQDFVQFF	TRBD1	TRBJ2-1	TRBV11-2
TGCGCCAGCAGCTTAGAGAGTCTTCCCGACAATGAGCAGTTCTTC	CASSLESLPDNEQFF	NA	TRBJ2-1	TRBV5-1
TGTGCCAGCAGATCAGGGGGCGGCTACACCTTC	CASRSGGGYTF	TRBD1	TRBJ1-2	TRBV7-9
TGCGCCAGCAGCTCTTCCGGGACAGGGGGCACTAACGGCTATGGCTACACCTTC	CASSSSGTGGTNGYGYTF	TRBD1	TRBJ1-2	TRBV5-1
TGTGCCAGCAGTGCCCAGGGCGGAAACACTGAAGCTTTCTTT	CASSAQGGNTEAFF	NA	TRBJ1-1	TRBV2
TGTGCCAGTAGTACCGGACAGGGGGCGCGTCTGCAGTACTTC	CASSTGQGARLQYF	TRBD1	TRBJ2-7	TRBV19
TGCGCCAGCAGCCCGGGACAGGGGGCCGGGAACACTGAAGCTTTCTTT	CASSPGQGAGNTEAFF	TRBD1	TRBJ1-1	TRBV5-1
TGTGCCAGCAGTGACCGTCCCGGGCAGTACTTC	CASSDRPGQYF	NA	TRBJ2-7	TRBV2
TGTGCCAGCAGCTTAGCCCCGACAGGGGCGACCTACGAGCAGTACTTC	CASSLAPTGATYEQYF	TRBD1	TRBJ2-7	TRBV11-2
TGTGCCAGCAGCTTGCGGGAGAACACTGAAGCTTTCTTT	CASSLRENTEAFF	NA	TRBJ1-1	TRBV5-4